A selection of T cell receptor beta chains follows, all from one sample in a study of T cell repertoires in cytomegalovirus infection. Their specific antigens are unknown. TCRdb re-called the reads through MiXCR, storing one row per CDR3 protein. The sample shows some 940,000 distinct CDR3 sequences, roughly 31% of them seen only once. The sequencing here drew on cultured CD8+ T cells from PBMCs, taken from culture after CMV antigen stimulation. The receptors originated from a human donor in good health (CMV status not recorded). Some clones in this sample may be carry-over from other donors' samples. The CDR3 runs from the conserved cysteine through the conserved F or W. A D gene is named only where the DNA matches it firmly. Only part of the rows carry a size: once, few, many, or a class if the clone is expanded.

d_call	v_call	j_call	clone_size	cdr3_nt	cdr3_aa
NA	TRBV7-6	TRBJ1-3	NA	TGTGCCAGCACCCTAGGGGTTTCTGGAAACACCATATATTTT	CASTLGVSGNTIYF
NA	TRBV12-3/TRBV12-4	TRBJ2-3	few	TGTGCCAGCAGCCAAGCCGCTGGGGATACGCAGTATTTT	CASSQAAGDTQYF
NA	TRBV2	TRBJ2-5	many	TGTGCCAGCAGTGAGGAGGCTAAAGAGACCCAGTACTTC	CASSEEAKETQYF
TRBD1	TRBV7-6	TRBJ1-3	few	TGTGCCAGCAGCTCCGCTTGGACAGGGGAGGCCACCATATATTTT	CASSSAWTGEATIYF
TRBD2	TRBV7-6	TRBJ2-2	NA	TGTGCCAGCAGCCCTGGGGAGCGGGGGATCACCGGGGAGCTGTTTTTT	CASSPGERGITGELFF
TRBD2	TRBV20-1	TRBJ2-3	NA	TGCAGTGCCCAGCGGGGGTCAGATACGCAGTATTTT	CSAQRGSDTQYF
NA	TRBV5-1	TRBJ2-3	NA	TGCGCCAGCAGCTTTCGGGGGAGGCCCCGCACAGATACGCAGTATTTT	CASSFRGRPRTDTQYF
NA	TRBV7-6	TRBJ2-1	many	TGTGCCAGCAGCTCCGCCCCTTTGAATGAGCAGTTCTTC	CASSSAPLNEQFF
NA	TRBV7-2	TRBJ2-4	many	TGTGCCAGCACCCAAAGGGGTTTAGCCAAAAACATTCAGTACTTC	CASTQRGLAKNIQYF
TRBD2	TRBV6-5	TRBJ2-1	NA	TGTGCCAGCAGTTACTCGCCCCTAGCGGGGGTATACAATGAGCAGTTCTTC	CASSYSPLAGVYNEQFF
NA	TRBV5-1	TRBJ2-5	NA	TGCGCCAGCAAATCAGAGGGCGAGACCCAGTACTTC	CASKSEGETQYF
TRBD1	TRBV6-5	TRBJ1-2	NA	TGTGCCAGCAGCCGATATCCCGGGACAGGGGCTGGCTACACCTTC	CASSRYPGTGAGYTF
TRBD1	TRBV27	TRBJ2-7	few	TGTGCCAGCAGTTCCAGGACAGGGGCGTCGGGAAGCTCCTACGAGCAGTACTTC	CASSSRTGASGSSYEQYF
NA	TRBV27	TRBJ1-2	few	TGTGCCAGCAGTTACTCCTCCCTCTATGGCTACACCTTC	CASSYSSLYGYTF
TRBD2	TRBV4-1	TRBJ2-1	many	TGCGCCAGCACCCTCGGGGGGGCCTACAATGAGCAGTTCTTC	CASTLGGAYNEQFF
NA	TRBV7-2	TRBJ2-1	many	TGTGCCAGCAGCTTAGGAGGTCGGGGGCACTCCTACAATGAGCAGTTCTTC	CASSLGGRGHSYNEQFF
NA	TRBV7-6	TRBJ1-4	few	TGTGCCAGCAGCTTCTTGGAACAGATAGATGAAAAACTGTTTTTT	CASSFLEQIDEKLFF
NA	TRBV7-6	TRBJ1-4	NA	TGTGCCAGCAGCCCCCGACTGCTGTCTAATGAAAAACTGTTTTTT	CASSPRLLSNEKLFF
NA	TRBV5-3	TRBJ1-2	NA	TGTGCCAGCAGCTTGGGGGATCCTGCCTATGGCTACACCTTC	CASSLGDPAYGYTF
NA	TRBV11-3	TRBJ2-2	NA	TGTGCCAGCAGCTTAGATCGCCATCAATATGACGATTCCGGGGAGCTGTTTTTT	CASSLDRHQYDDSGELFF
NA	TRBV20-1	TRBJ2-1	NA	TGCAGTGCTAGAGTAGGGGGGGCCTGGCATGAGCAGTTCTTC	CSARVGGAWHEQFF
NA	TRBV7-9	TRBJ2-7	NA	TGTGCCAGCTGGAAAGACCGGACCCCCTACGAGCAGTACTTC	CASWKDRTPYEQYF
NA	TRBV7-6	TRBJ2-7	NA	TGTGCCAGCAGCTCATCCGGGACAAGGGCTTACGAGCAGTACTTC	CASSSSGTRAYEQYF
NA	TRBV5-1	TRBJ2-1	few	TGCGCCAGCAGCTTGGATGTCGGGGATGAGCAGTTCTTC	CASSLDVGDEQFF
NA	TRBV2	TRBJ2-4	NA	TGTGCCAGCAGTGATGGGCAGAGGATTCAGTACTTC	CASSDGQRIQYF
NA	TRBV6-5	TRBJ1-6	NA	TGTGCCAGCAGTTACCATACCGCCCCGAGCTCCTATAATTCACCCCTCCACTTT	CASSYHTAPSSYNSPLHF
TRBD1	TRBV20-1	TRBJ1-1	NA	TGCAGTGCTAGAGATATGCAGGGGGTATACCCAAGGAACACTGAAGCTTTCTTT	CSARDMQGVYPRNTEAFF
NA	TRBV2	TRBJ2-1	NA	TGTGCCAGTCCCCGAGGGACGGAGCAGTTCTTC	CASPRGTEQFF
NA	TRBV6-2/TRBV6-3	TRBJ2-1	NA	TGTGCCAGCAATCATCGGGGGTCCTACAATGAGCAGTTCTTC	CASNHRGSYNEQFF
NA	TRBV27	TRBJ2-1	many	TGTGCCAGCAGTTTGGGTTCCTACAATGAGCAGTTCTTC	CASSLGSYNEQFF
NA	TRBV3-1	TRBJ2-2	once	TGTGCCAGCGCTAGCGACTTGGACTATCCCGGGGAGCTGTTTTTT	CASASDLDYPGELFF
NA	TRBV6-5	TRBJ2-5	NA	TGTGCCAGCAGGTCCAGGTGGCCCCAAGAGACCCAGTACTTC	CASRSRWPQETQYF
NA	TRBV2	TRBJ2-1	once	TGTGCCAGCAGTGGGAGCAAAGGGGGGGGGAACAATGAGCAGTTCTTC	CASSGSKGGGNNEQFF
NA	TRBV6-1	TRBJ1-1	NA	TGTGCCAGCAGTGAACCTACAGGGAAAACTGAAGCTTTCTTT	CASSEPTGKTEAFF
TRBD1	TRBV5-1	TRBJ1-2	NA	TGCGCCAGCAGCACTACAGGGGGTCTAGGTGGCTACACCTTC	CASSTTGGLGGYTF
NA	TRBV7-2	TRBJ2-3	many	TGTGCCAGCAGCTTAGATTACATACGCACAGATACGCAGTATTTT	CASSLDYIRTDTQYF
NA	TRBV12-3/TRBV12-4	TRBJ1-2	NA	TGTGCCAGCAGTTTAGCGCCGACAGTCTATGGCTACACCTTC	CASSLAPTVYGYTF
NA	TRBV3-1	TRBJ1-1	NA	TGTGCCAGCAGCCAGTCCTTGGGGTTAAACACTGAAGCTTTCTTT	CASSQSLGLNTEAFF
NA	TRBV23-1	TRBJ2-5	NA	TGCGCCAGCAGTCACCCTCCCCAAGGGACCCAGTACTTC	CASSHPPQGTQYF
TRBD1	TRBV6-1	TRBJ1-1	NA	TGTGCCAGCACCCACCCCCCCAGGGGGCTTAACACTGAAGCTTTCTTT	CASTHPPRGLNTEAFF
NA	TRBV27	TRBJ2-7	NA	TGTGCCAGCAGTTTATCGGGCAGGGCGTCCTACGAGCAGTACTTC	CASSLSGRASYEQYF
NA	TRBV27	TRBJ2-5	NA	TGTGCCAGCAGCCATCGCGGGTACGGACCACACCGAGAAGAGACCCAGTACTTC	CASSHRGYGPHREETQYF
NA	TRBV7-8	TRBJ2-2	many	TGTGCCAGCAGCTGGCAGGGAGCCGGGGAGCTGTTTTTT	CASSWQGAGELFF
TRBD1	TRBV28	TRBJ1-1	few	TGTGCCAGCAGTTACCCTTTGACAGGGCCTATGAACACTGAAGCTTTCTTT	CASSYPLTGPMNTEAFF
NA	TRBV7-9	TRBJ1-6	few	TGTGCCAGCAACTTGGGTGGTACTTCACCCCTCCACTTT	CASNLGGTSPLHF